This T cell receptor beta chain was sequenced for a study of metastatic and nonmetastatic thyroid tumors (TCRdb year 2020). A note on the overall study: For patients with malignant and with benign thyroid disease, the researchers compared repertoires between peripheral blood samples and tumor or nodule tissue samples. General findings and caveats noted by the study authors: In both blood and tumor samples, malignant tumors were reported to have significantly higher TCR beta diversity than benign nodules.

Before undergoing thyroid surgery, none of the patients had been given any kind of treatment. Using T-cell receptor beta sequencing, the study looked back at clinical samples from patients collected from about 2011 to 2019. CDR1 and CDR2, looked up from the germline V gene (reference sequence), are MNHEY and SMNVEV. The CDR3 goes from the cysteine to the phenylalanine over 15 residues. The sequence is cut down to CDR3 DNA, 45 bases in frame from base 1. Trimming costs V 7 bases and J 6 bases, and their ends lie 22 bases apart. Comment on this clone: What this receptor recognizes is not known. It has no much larger one-base neighbor in the sample; base qualities were not kept.

The library was built by means of PCR. Sequenced on an Illumina HiSeq 4000. High-throughput sequencing was used to profile the TCR beta-chain CDR3 region of every patient. As for how the authors treated the data: The researchers built a classifier to tell apart papillary thyroid cancer patients with distant metastasis, based on CDR3 differences among clinicopathological groups. Repertoire diversity was assessed with the Shannon index, and tumor-blood repertoire similarity with the Morisita-Horn index. Clones were called with MiXCR by TCRdb after fastp trimmed the public reads at Q25, and only in-frame beta chains were retained. The V and J calls were determined by TCRdb, not by the authors. This sample lists some 6,300 clones; roughly 30% were detected once. Jointly, the top ten make up 10% to 15% of the sample.

Input material: adjacent normal tissue. The rearrangement joined TRBV27 to TRBJ2-7; a weak D assignment points to TRBD1 (6 bases agree). This sequence originates from a female donor with papillary thyroid cancer or a benign thyroid nodule (not recorded which). Some clones in this sample may be carry-over from other donors' samples. The CDR3 protein: CASKRSGTSPLEQYF. In nucleotide form, the sequence is TGTGCCAGCAAGAGGAGTGGGACATCCCCCCTCGAGCAGTACTTC.